One sample yielded the 8 T cell receptor beta chains listed below, sequenced in a study of blood T cell repertoires in COVID-19. Data came from immunoSEQ multiplex PCR; TCRdb stores just in-frame clones and leaves some out. The data hold 400,000 or so clones, with about 90% observed a single time. What was sequenced was peripheral blood. These receptors were collected from a man aged 18 to 35 with COVID-19, enrolled during active disease.

The V gene is TRBV18, the J gene TRBJ1-5, with a tentative D call TRBD1 (5 bases). Trimming took off 2 bases at V and 4 bases at J, with 9 bases between the two ends. CDR1 is KGHSH, CDR2 LQKENI, per germline. CDR3 length: 14 residues. The CDR3 protein is CASSPSGGNQPQHF. The CDR3 region has the DNA TGTGCCAGCTCACCATCGGGGGGTAATCAGCCCCAGCATTTT.

This clone occurred once. The genes are TRBV11-3 and TRBJ2-3; 8 bases line up with TRBD1. Germline CDR1 SGHNT, CDR2 YENEEA. The CDR3 is 14 amino acids. V gave up 3 bases and J gave up 3 bases; unmatched junction bases: 2. The CDR3 sequence is CASSLQGATDTQYF. The CDR3 DNA is TGTGCCAGCAGCTTGCAGGGGGCGACAGATACGCAGTATTTT.

The gene calls are TRBV28 and TRBJ2-1; D is possibly TRBD2 (6 bases). The V gene lost 5 bases and the J gene lost 4 bases, with 21 bases spanning the gap. There are 17 residues in the CDR3. Per germline, CDR1 MDHEN and CDR2 SYDVKM. The CDR3 coding sequence is TGTGCCAGCAGTCGACTTTTAGCTAGCGAAACTTACAATGAGCAGTTCTTC. This gives the protein CASSRLLASETYNEQFF.

The chain is built from TRBV19 and TRBJ1-4; 12 nucleotides match TRBD1. The germline CDR1 and CDR2 sequences are LNHDA and SQIVND (reference sequence). This CDR3 spans 13 amino acids. V was clipped by 9 bases and J by 6 bases; unmatched bases: 2. DNA of the CDR3: TGTGCCAGCCGGGACAGGGGGCATGAAAAACTGTTTTTT. It is translated as CASRDRGHEKLFF. The variable domain in full, with the rest retrieved from reference TRBV19 and TRBJ1-4, is DGGITQSPKYLFRKEGQNVTLSCEQNLNHDAMYWYRQDPGQGLRLIYYSQIVNDFQKGDIAEGYSVSREKKESFPLTVTSAQKNPTAFYLCASRDRGHEKLFFGSGTQLSVL.

The CDR3 DNA follows: TGTGCCAGCAGCGGGGAGGGGCTAGTAGGGGAGCAGTTCTTC. This translates into CASSGEGLVGEQFF. The V gene is TRBV5-4, the J gene TRBJ2-1; TRBD2 matches 7 bases. After removal of 4 bases from V and 10 bases from J, the junction contained 11 bases not matched to a gene. The CDR3 totals 14 residues. Germline-derived CDR1 and CDR2 are SGHNT and YYREEE (reference sequence).

The chain is built from TRBV6-2 or TRBV6-3 and TRBJ2-7, with D hard to call. V was clipped by 4 bases and J by 4 bases, with 8 bases between them. Germline lookup yields CDR1 MNHEY and CDR2 SVGEGT. The CDR3 runs 12 residues. CDR3 in DNA: TGTGCCAGCAGTTCTACCTTATACGAGCAGTACTTC. Translation: CASSSTLYEQYF.

The chain couples TRBV7-2 to TRBJ1-2, with 8 bases fitting TRBD1. With V trimmed by 4 bases and J by 4 bases, 2 bases remained unmatched. CDR1 is SGHTA and CDR2 is FQGNSA in the germline V gene. The length of the CDR3 is 13 residues. The CDR3 region is CASSYGQGYGYTF. CDR3 DNA: TGTGCCAGCAGCTACGGACAGGGCTATGGCTACACCTTC.

The chain is built from TRBV6-5 and TRBJ2-6; TRBD2 might be the D (5 bases). V was shortened by 5 bases and J by 4 bases, with 12 bases between the two germline ends. The CDR3 has 15 amino acids. Germline V gene sequence: CDR1 MNHEY, CDR2 SVGAGI. The CDR3 loop reads CASSRPGLGANVLTF. The CDR3 bases are TGTGCCAGCAGTAGACCCGGACTGGGGGCCAACGTCCTGACTTTC.